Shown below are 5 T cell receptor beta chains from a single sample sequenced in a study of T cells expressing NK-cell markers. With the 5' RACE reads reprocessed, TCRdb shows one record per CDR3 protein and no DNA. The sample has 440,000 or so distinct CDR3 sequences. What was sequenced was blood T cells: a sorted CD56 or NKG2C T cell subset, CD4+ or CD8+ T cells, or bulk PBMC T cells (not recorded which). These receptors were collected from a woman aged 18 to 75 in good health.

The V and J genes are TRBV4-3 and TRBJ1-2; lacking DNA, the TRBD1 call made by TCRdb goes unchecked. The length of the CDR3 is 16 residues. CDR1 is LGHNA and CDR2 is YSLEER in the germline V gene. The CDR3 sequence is CASSRFPGQQAYGYTF.

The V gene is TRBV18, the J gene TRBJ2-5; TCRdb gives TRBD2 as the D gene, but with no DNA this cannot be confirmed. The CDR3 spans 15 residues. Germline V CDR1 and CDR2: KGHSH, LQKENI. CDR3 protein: CASSPPLLAVETQYF. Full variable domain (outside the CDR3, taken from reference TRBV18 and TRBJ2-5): NAGVMQNPRHLVRRRGQEARLRCSPMKGHSHVYWYRQLPEEGLKFMVYLQKENIIDESGMPKERFSAEFPKEGPSILRIQQVVRGDSAAYFCASSPPLLAVETQYFGPGTRLLVL.

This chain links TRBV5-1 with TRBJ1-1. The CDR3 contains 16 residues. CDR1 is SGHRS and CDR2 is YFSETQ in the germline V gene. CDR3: CASSLGAPDGDTEAFF.

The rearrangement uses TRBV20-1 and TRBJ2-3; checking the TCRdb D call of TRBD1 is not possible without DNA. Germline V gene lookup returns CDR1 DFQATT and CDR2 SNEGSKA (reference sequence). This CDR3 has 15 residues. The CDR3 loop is CSARRLDTSTDTQYF.

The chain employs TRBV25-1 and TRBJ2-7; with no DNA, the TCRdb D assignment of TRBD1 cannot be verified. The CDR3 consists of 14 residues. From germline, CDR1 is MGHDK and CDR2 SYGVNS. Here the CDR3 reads CASRGRDGSYEQYF.